The present T cell receptor (beta chain) was sequenced within a study of blood T cell repertoires in COVID-19. This CDR3 is built from 14 residues. V dropped 2 bases and J dropped 4; count of bases not matched to a gene: 5. Per the germline V gene, CDR1 is SGHNT and CDR2 is YYREEE (reference sequence). Profiling relied on immunoSEQ multiplex PCR, and the TCRdb table lists in-frame clones only, not all of them. The table includes more than 200,000 clones, 70% to 90% detected once. This clone came up once. This chain joins TRBV5-4 and TRBJ2-5; 7 nucleotides agree with TRBD2. This clonotype was obtained from a man younger than 30 with active or convalescent COVID-19. Sequences were obtained from peripheral blood. In DNA, the CDR3 is TGTGCCAGCAGCTTCCTCGCTAGCGGAGAGACCCAGTACTTC. Its translation is CASSFLASGETQYF.